These 21 T cell receptor beta chains originate from one sample sequenced in a study of cytomegalovirus exposure and HLA in healthy donors. Method: immunoSEQ multiplex PCR; TCRdb's copy keeps in-frame clones and lacks some. The sample shows around 150,000 clones, around four fifths of them seen only once. The material sequenced was PBMCs. The receptors shown here come from a man aged 30 to 39 in good health and CMV-seropositive.

The chain carries TRBV13 and TRBJ2-3; maybe TRBD2 (6 bases). CDR1 is PRHDT and CDR2 is FYEKMQ in the germline V gene (reference sequence). The V end lost 0 bases, the J end lost 1 base, and 11 bases lay between the germline ends. The CDR3 extends over 16 amino acids. CDR3 bases: TGTGCCAGCAGCTTAGGCCGGGGCGGGGGCACAGATACGCAGTATTTT. This encodes CASSLGRGGGTDTQYF.

The chain joins TRBV27 to TRBJ2-2; no definite D call. This CDR3 comprises 16 residues. Germline CDR1 is MNHEY and CDR2 is SMNVEV (reference sequence). Trimming removed 4 bases from V and 0 bases from J, with 12 bases in between. CDR3 nucleotide sequence: TGTGCCAGCAGTTCGCCGACACGATCGAACACCGGGGAGCTGTTTTTT. Translation gives CASSSPTRSNTGELFF.

V gene TRBV19 combines with J gene TRBJ2-7; 7 positions agree with TRBD1. CDR3 length: 14 residues. Germline V gives CDR1 LNHDA, CDR2 SQIVND (reference sequence). With V trimmed by 3 bases and J by 0 bases, 2 bases remained unmatched. CDR3 protein: CASSIRGSSYEQYF. The CDR3 DNA is TGTGCCAGTAGTATCAGGGGGAGCTCCTACGAGCAGTACTTC.

There are a few counts of this clone. The V and J genes are TRBV11-1 and TRBJ2-7; the match to TRBD1 covers 7 bases. Germline loops: CDR1 SGHAT, CDR2 FQDESV (reference sequence). V gave up 3 bases and J gave up 0 bases; unmatched junction bases: 2. CDR3 length: 14 amino acids. The CDR3 coding sequence is TGTGCCAGCAGCTTCACAGGGGACTCCTACGAGCAGTACTTC. Translated, it gives CASSFTGDSYEQYF.

This sequence joins TRBV27 and TRBJ2-7, with D perhaps TRBD2 (6 bases). The CDR3 contains 13 residues. Germline loops: CDR1 MNHEY, CDR2 SMNVEV (reference sequence). V was clipped by 0 bases and J by 3 bases, with 6 bases between them. The CDR3 protein is CASSLSGLYEQYF. CDR3 DNA sequence: TGTGCCAGCAGTTTATCGGGACTCTACGAGCAGTACTTC.

This chain connects TRBV4-1 to TRBJ2-1; D is perhaps TRBD1 (6 bases). Germline assignment: CDR1 MGHRA and CDR2 YSYEKL. The CDR3 covers 13 residues. Trimming took off 2 bases at V and 13 bases at J, with 15 bases between the two ends. The CDR3 here is CASSQTGNMKQFF. The CDR3 region has the DNA TGCGCCAGCAGCCAAACAGGGAATATGAAACAGTTCTTC.

This chain links TRBV2 with TRBJ1-6; D unresolved. Germline lookup yields CDR1 SNHLY and CDR2 FYNNEI. V lost 3 bases and J 5 bases, leaving 8 bases between the germline ends. The CDR3 sequence is 14 residues long. The CDR3 loop is CASSEGRHNSPLHF. The CDR3 DNA is TGTGCCAGCAGTGAGGGGAGGCATAATTCACCCCTCCACTTT.

The chain recombines TRBV10-3 with TRBJ2-7; 7 bases are a match to TRBD1. V lost 0 bases, J lost 0 bases, and 5 bases stayed unmatched. The CDR3 sequence is 16 residues long. Per the germline V gene, CDR1 is ENHRY and CDR2 is SYGVKD. The CDR3 reads CAISESTGFSSYEQYF. The CDR3 DNA sequence: TGTGCCATCAGTGAGTCGACAGGGTTCAGCTCCTACGAGCAGTACTTC.

V usage is TRBV18 and J usage is TRBJ2-1; 9 positions match TRBD2. V trimming: 1 base; J trimming: 7 bases; junction bases outside the gene matches: 5. CDR1 and CDR2 (germline): KGHSH, LQKENI. The CDR3 has 15 amino acids. The CDR3 region has the DNA TGTGCCAGCTCACCACGACTAGCGGAGTTGAATGAGCAGTTCTTC. It codes for CASSPRLAELNEQFF.

This clone was seen a few times. The chain combines TRBV18 with TRBJ2-7; 13 nucleotides line up with TRBD2. CDR1 is KGHSH and CDR2 is LQKENI in the germline V gene. The CDR3 extends over 15 amino acids. V lost 6 bases and J lost 5; bases outside the gene matches: 7. The CDR3 loop reads CASSSTSGGFDEQYF. DNA for the CDR3: TGTGCCAGCTCGTCGACTAGCGGGGGGTTCGACGAGCAGTACTTC.

CDR3 region: CASRESGGARTQYF. The CDR3 bases are TGTGCCAGCAGAGAGAGCGGGGGGGCACGGACGCAGTATTTT. This chain connects TRBV2 to TRBJ2-3; 10 bases agree with TRBD2. Germline assignment: CDR1 SNHLY and CDR2 FYNNEI. V was pared by 6 bases and J by 9 bases, with 9 bases of the junction left unmatched. The CDR3 runs 14 residues.

The chain links TRBV6-5 to TRBJ2-1; 11 bases line up with TRBD1. This CDR3 spans 15 amino acids. V lost 5 bases to trimming and J lost 4 bases; unmatched junction nucleotides: 4. Germline CDR1 is MNHEY and CDR2 is SVGAGI. The CDR3 DNA reads as TGTGCCAGCAGTCCCCGGGACAGGGGGTACAATGAGCAGTTCTTC. Its protein is CASSPRDRGYNEQFF.

The chain uses TRBV4-3 and TRBJ1-1; D not certain. V was pared by 3 bases and J by 2 bases, with 10 bases between. Germline-derived CDR1 and CDR2 are LGHNA and YSLEER. This CDR3 contains 14 residues. In nucleotides, the CDR3 is TGCGCCAGCAGCCACCCGGGATCCAACACTGAAGCTTTCTTT. The encoded protein is CASSHPGSNTEAFF.

The V call is TRBV25-1, the J call TRBJ2-3; D is possibly TRBD1 (5 bases). This CDR3 contains 13 residues. The V gene lost 6 bases and the J gene lost 1 base, with 8 bases spanning the gap. Germline CDR1 MGHDK, CDR2 SYGVNS. CDR3 in amino acids: CASSVTGTDTQYF. The CDR3 nucleotides are TGTGCCAGCAGCGTGACAGGCACAGATACGCAGTATTTT.

The chain recombines TRBV29-1 with TRBJ1-2; the D gene is possibly TRBD1 (5 bases). The germline V and J ends were trimmed by 4 bases and 1 base, with 19 bases remaining between them. CDR3 length equals 16 residues. CDR1 and CDR2 (germline): SQVTM, ANQGSEA. CDR3 in DNA: TGCAGCGTTGTCGACATTCCCCTGGGGCTTAACTATGGCTACACCTTC. Its translation is CSVVDIPLGLNYGYTF.

This clone appeared a few times. The CDR3, as DNA: TGTGCCATCAGTGAGGGCCGGGACTACGAGCAGTACTTC. Amino acid sequence: CAISEGRDYEQYF. V is TRBV10-3 and J is TRBJ2-7; weak D call: TRBD2 (5 bases). The CDR3 consists of 13 residues. V lost 2 bases to trimming and J lost 3 bases, with 8 bases between them. Germline V gives CDR1 ENHRY, CDR2 SYGVKD.

V and J are TRBV9 and TRBJ2-7; 8 bases agree with TRBD1. Germline V CDR1 and CDR2: SGDLS, YYNGEE. The junction had 6 bases not matched to a gene; V was cut back by 4 bases and J by 3 bases. CDR3 length: 14 amino acids. The CDR3 nucleotides read TGTGCCAGCAGCCACGGACAGGGTTTCTACGAGCAGTACTTC. Its translation is CASSHGQGFYEQYF.

The chain links TRBV5-1 to TRBJ2-5; D is perhaps TRBD1 (6 bases). The CDR3 contains 15 residues. Trimming removed 0 bases from V and 4 bases from J, with 13 bases in between. Per germline, CDR1 SGHRS and CDR2 YFSETQ. The CDR3 bases are TGCGCCAGCAGCTTGGCCACAGGGCCCCGAGAGACCCAGTACTTC. Encoded protein: CASSLATGPRETQYF.

V usage is TRBV7-2 and J usage is TRBJ1-6; the D is unclear. V lost 3 bases and J 11 bases, leaving 11 bases between the germline ends. This CDR3 has 13 residues. Germline V lookup: CDR1 SGHTA, CDR2 FQGNSA. The CDR3, as DNA: TGTGCCAGCAGCTTCGGGTCGAGTGCACCCCTCCACTTT. Its translation is CASSFGSSAPLHF.

The gene calls are TRBV4-2 and TRBJ2-7; 11 bases are shared with TRBD2. Per the germline V gene, CDR1 is LGHNA and CDR2 is YNFKEQ. The CDR3 length is 14 residues. Trimming took 4 bases from V and 3 from J; bases not matched to a gene: 2. The CDR3 reads CASSPGTSGYEQYF. The CDR3 nucleotides are TGTGCCAGCAGCCCAGGGACTAGCGGCTACGAGCAGTACTTC.

The J gene is TRBJ1-2, the V gene TRBV2; the match to TRBD1 covers 9 bases. After removal of 4 bases from V and 4 bases from J, the junction contained 10 bases not matched to a gene. The germline gives CDR1 SNHLY, CDR2 FYNNEI. This CDR3 comprises 16 residues. The CDR3 sequence: CASSGGEQGAIYGYTF. CDR3 coding DNA: TGTGCCAGCAGTGGAGGAGAACAGGGGGCCATCTATGGCTACACCTTC.